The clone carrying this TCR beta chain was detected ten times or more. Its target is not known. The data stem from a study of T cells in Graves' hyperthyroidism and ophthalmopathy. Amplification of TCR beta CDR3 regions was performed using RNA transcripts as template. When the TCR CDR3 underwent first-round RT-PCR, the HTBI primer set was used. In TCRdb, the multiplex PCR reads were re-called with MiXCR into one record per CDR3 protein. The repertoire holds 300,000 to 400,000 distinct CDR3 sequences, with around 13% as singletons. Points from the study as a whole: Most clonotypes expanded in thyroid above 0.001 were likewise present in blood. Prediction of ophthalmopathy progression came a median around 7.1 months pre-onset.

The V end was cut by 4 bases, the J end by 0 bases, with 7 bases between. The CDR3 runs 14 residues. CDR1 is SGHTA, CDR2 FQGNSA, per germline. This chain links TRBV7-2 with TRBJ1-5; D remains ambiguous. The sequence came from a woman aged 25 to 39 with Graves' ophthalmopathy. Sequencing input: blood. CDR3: CASSSLYSNQPQHF. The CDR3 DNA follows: TGTGCCAGCAGCTCGTTGTATAGCAATCAGCCCCAGCATTTT.